This T cell receptor (beta chain) was sequenced for a study of T cell changes during pregnancy in multiple sclerosis (dated by TCRdb to the late 2010s). With regard to the full study: The study looked at changes in the T cell repertoire across pregnancy in women with multiple sclerosis.

Measured from the cysteine to the phenylalanine, the CDR3 is 14 residues long. CDR3 DNA only is kept here, 42 bases in frame from base 1. Taken from the germline V gene (reference sequence), the CDR1 and CDR2 loops are GTSNPN and SVGIG. V is cut back by 4 bases and J by 1 base, with 4 bases in the junction unmatched. Library method: the immunoSEQ multiplex PCR assay. Sourced from immuneACCESS, this table was stored by TCRdb with only in-frame sequences that have V and J called. A share of the clones is absent; for the studies checked, an unresolved V gene accounts for under half, and the remainder has no known explanation. The table for this sample lists fewer than 60,000 clones; approximately 90% of them were counted only once. The ten largest account for roughly 3.5% of the sample. This clone was observed once. It lacks a known antigen. Per-base quality was not reported, and no clone a single base away is much larger than it.

The clonotype comes from a female donor in good health, enrolled as a control in a pregnancy study. In this chain, TRBV30 is recombined with TRBJ1-5, with 7 central nucleotides matching TRBD1. Sequences were derived from peripheral blood, sampled after pregnancy. CDR3 protein: CAWTLTGSNQPQHF. The DNA reads as follows: TGTGCCTGGACCCTGACAGGGAGCAATCAGCCCCAGCATTTT.